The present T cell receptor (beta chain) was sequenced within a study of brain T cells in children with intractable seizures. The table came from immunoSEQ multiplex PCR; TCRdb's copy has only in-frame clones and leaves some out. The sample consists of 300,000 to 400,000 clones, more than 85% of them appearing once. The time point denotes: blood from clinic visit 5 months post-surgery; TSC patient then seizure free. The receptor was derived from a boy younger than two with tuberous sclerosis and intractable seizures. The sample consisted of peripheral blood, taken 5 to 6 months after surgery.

This chain's CDR3 is CASGSLSGANVLTF. CDR3 sequence (DNA): TGTGCCAGCGGGTCCCTCTCTGGGGCCAACGTCCTGACTTTC. This rearrangement joins TRBV9 to TRBJ2-6; D is undetermined. Germline CDR1 is SGDLS and CDR2 is YYNGEE. Trimming shortened V by 7 bases and J by 0 bases, and 8 bases separated the two germline ends. The CDR3 sequence is 14 residues long.